The present TCR beta chain was sequenced within a study of blood T cell repertoires in COVID-19 (TCRdb year 2020). Looking at the study overall: Samples from collaborators originated in the United States, Italy and Spain and spanned both the acute and convalescent phases of COVID-19. The prospective study material was composed of cDNA or gDNA derived from T cells, B-cell-depleted T cells, or PBMCs. Deeply sampled blood TCRbeta repertoires from subjects exposed to, actively infected with, or recovered from COVID-19 were included in the dataset. A freely available public database, intended as a resource for researchers studying the immune response to SARS-CoV-2, is where the repertoires were released. The samples were drawn from the first 160 participants of the ongoing ImmuneRACE study and from some 1,300 subjects provided by 6 global collaborators. Sample metadata almost always included a de-identified subject ID, COVID-19 status, age in years and sex. Where available, HLA class I and class II types were obtained from metadata supplied by the sample provider rather than from assay-based typing. Broad study findings and their caveats: How much clinical and demographic metadata was included differed by source and by participant, and the metadata was provided uncurated.

Whole blood was collected in K2EDTA tubes by collaborating institutions according to the institutions' own protocols. For TCRbeta analysis, collaborator samples were shipped as frozen whole blood, as isolated PBMCs, or as DNA extracted from either sample type. TCRbeta CDR3 regions were amplified from genomic DNA by means of the immunoSEQ Assay, a bias-controlled multiplex PCR. On the study's bioinformatics: Nucleated cell counts per sample were estimated from amplification of reference gene primers within the assay. To quantify the absolute abundance of each unique TCRbeta CDR3 rearrangement, sequence reads were collapsed and filtered. For each sample, productive Simpson clonality was calculated as the square root of Simpson's diversity index across productive rearrangements. The table was pulled from immuneACCESS by TCRdb, which kept in-frame rearrangements only. Such tables lose some clones; where checked, under half of the loss comes from unresolved V genes, and the rest has no known cause. V and J calls and clone size come straight from that table; D and trimming were deduced from the DNA. The sample records tens of thousands of clones, 80% to 90% of which are singletons. 9% of the sample is held by the ten biggest clonotypes.

This clone was observed once. No antigen is known for it. No quality values exist for individual bases; no much larger clone is one base distant. This TCR derives from a man aged 25-40 years with active or convalescent COVID-19. Sequencing was carried out using peripheral blood.

The sequence in DNA is TGTGCCAGCAGTGGGACAGCAAATTCACCCCTCCACTTT. It translates as CASSGTANSPLHF. Rearrangement joined TRBV12-3 or TRBV12-4 to TRBJ1-6, with 7 bases aligning to TRBD1. The CDR3, from cysteine to phenylalanine, totals 13 residues. The kept DNA is CDR3 alone, 39 bases in frame from the first base. Ends trimmed: V by 5 bases, J by 7 bases; bases unmatched to a gene: 2.